Below, one TCR beta chain is given with its context. The target antigen is unknown. Between the trimmed V and J ends, which lost 3 bases and 1 base, there was a span of 6 bases. This CDR3 region has 13 residues. The germline V gene has CDR1 MNHNS and CDR2 SASEGT. Using immunoSEQ multiplex PCR, the repertoire was profiled, and TCRdb retains in-frame clones only, with some absent. The sample carries approximately 4,900 clones, 55% to 65% recorded once. This specimen comes from a study of PD-1 blockade in classical Hodgkin lymphoma. Findings and limits, study-wide: After ASCT, patients who started nivolumab under 1 year later were excluded.

Every patient experienced relapse after autologous stem cell transplantation, and brentuximab vedotin exposure varied. The starting material was peripheral blood mononuclear cells (PBMCs), obtained at baseline. This chain links TRBV6-1 with TRBJ1-1; D uncertain. This clonotype was obtained from a human donor with classical Hodgkin lymphoma. The CDR3, as DNA: TGTGCCAGCAGTGAGGTTTGGAACACTGAAGCTTTCTTT. Translated: CASSEVWNTEAFF.